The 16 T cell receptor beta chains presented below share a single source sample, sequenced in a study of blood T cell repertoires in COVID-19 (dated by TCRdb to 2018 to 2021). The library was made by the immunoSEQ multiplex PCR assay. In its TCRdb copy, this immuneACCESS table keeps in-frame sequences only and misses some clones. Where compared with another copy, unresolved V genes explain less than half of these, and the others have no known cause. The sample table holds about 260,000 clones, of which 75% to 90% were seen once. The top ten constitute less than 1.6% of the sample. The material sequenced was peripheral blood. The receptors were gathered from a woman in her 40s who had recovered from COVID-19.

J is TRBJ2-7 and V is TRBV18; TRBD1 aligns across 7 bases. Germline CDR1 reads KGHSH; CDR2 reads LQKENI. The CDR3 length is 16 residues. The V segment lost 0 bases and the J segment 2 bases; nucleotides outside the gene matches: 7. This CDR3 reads CASSPPGQLTPYEQYF. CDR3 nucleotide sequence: TGTGCCAGCTCACCACCGGGACAGCTTACCCCCTACGAGCAGTACTTC.

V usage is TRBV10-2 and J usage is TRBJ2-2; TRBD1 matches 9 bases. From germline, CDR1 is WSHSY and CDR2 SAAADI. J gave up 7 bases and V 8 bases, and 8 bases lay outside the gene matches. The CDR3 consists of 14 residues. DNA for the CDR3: TGCGCCAGCGAGGCGACAGGGGGATTCGGGGAGCTGTTTTTT. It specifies CASEATGGFGELFF.

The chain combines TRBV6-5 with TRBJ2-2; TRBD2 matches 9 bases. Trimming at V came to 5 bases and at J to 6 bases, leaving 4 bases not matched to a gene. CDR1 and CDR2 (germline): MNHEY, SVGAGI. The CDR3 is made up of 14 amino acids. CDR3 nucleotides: TGTGCCAGCAGTATGGCTAGCGGGGCCGGGGAGCTGTTTTTT. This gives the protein CASSMASGAGELFF.

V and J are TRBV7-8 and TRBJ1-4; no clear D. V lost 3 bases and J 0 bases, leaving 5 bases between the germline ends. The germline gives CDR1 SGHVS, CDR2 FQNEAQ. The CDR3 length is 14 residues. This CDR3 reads CASSFKSTNEKLFF. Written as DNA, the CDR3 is TGTGCCAGCAGCTTCAAATCAACTAATGAAAAACTGTTTTTT.

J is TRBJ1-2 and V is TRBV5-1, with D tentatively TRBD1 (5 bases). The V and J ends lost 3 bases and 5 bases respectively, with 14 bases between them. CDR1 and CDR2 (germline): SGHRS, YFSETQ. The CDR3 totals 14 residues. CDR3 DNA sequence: TGCGCCAGCAGCTGGGGCCCCCAGTCATATGGCTACACCTTC. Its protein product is CASSWGPQSYGYTF.

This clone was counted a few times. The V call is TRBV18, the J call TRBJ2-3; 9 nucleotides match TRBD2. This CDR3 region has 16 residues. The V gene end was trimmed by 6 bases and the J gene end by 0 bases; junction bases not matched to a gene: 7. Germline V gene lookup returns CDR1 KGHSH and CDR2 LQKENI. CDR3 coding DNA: TGTGCCAGCTCCCCCCTTCTAGCGGGGAGCACAGATACGCAGTATTTT. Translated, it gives CASSPLLAGSTDTQYF.

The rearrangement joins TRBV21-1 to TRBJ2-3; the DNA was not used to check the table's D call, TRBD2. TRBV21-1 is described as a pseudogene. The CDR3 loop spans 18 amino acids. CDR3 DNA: TGTGCCAGCCCTTACAGCGGGCCCCTAATTGAAACCACAGATACGCAGTATTTT. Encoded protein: CASPYSGPLIETTDTQYF.

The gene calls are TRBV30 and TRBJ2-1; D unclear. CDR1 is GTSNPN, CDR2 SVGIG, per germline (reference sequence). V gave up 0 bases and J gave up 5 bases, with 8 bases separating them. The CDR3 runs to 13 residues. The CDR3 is CAWSVNINNEQFF. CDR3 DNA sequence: TGTGCCTGGAGTGTTAACATCAACAATGAGCAGTTCTTC. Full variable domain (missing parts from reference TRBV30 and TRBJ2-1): SQTIHQWPATLVQPVGSPLSLECTVEGTSNPNLYWYRQAAGRGLQLLFYSVGIGQISSEVPQNLSASRPQDRQFILSSKKLLLSDSGFYLCAWSVNINNEQFFGPGTRLTVL.

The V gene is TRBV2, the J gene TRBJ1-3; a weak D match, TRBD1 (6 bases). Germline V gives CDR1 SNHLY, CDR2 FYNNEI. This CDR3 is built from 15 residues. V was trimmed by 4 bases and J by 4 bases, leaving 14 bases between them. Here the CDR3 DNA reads TGTGCCAGCAGTGCCACGATAGGGACAGGAAACACCATATATTTT. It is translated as CASSATIGTGNTIYF. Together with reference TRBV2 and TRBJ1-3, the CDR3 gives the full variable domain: EPEVTQTPSHQVTQMGQEVILRCVPISNHLYFYWYRQILGQKVEFLVSFYNNEISEKSEIFDDQFSVERPDGSNFTLKIRSTKLEDSAMYFCASSATIGTGNTIYFGEGSWLTVV.

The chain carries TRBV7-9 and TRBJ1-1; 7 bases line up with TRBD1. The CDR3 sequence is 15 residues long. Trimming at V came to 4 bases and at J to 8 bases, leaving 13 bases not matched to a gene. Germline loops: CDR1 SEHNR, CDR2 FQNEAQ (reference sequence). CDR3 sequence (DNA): TGTGCCAGCAGCTCCTCCCGAGACAGGGCGTTCGAAGCTTTCTTT. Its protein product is CASSSSRDRAFEAFF.

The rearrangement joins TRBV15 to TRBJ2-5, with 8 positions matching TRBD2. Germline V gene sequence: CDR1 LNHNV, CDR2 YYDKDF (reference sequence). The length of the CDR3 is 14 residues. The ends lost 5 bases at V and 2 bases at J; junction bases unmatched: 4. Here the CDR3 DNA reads TGTGCCACCAGCTCACGGGGGGGTCAAGAGACCCAGTACTTC. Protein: CATSSRGGQETQYF. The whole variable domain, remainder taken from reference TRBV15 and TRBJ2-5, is DAMVIQNPRYQVTQFGKPVTLSCSQTLNHNVMYWYQQKSSQAPKLLFHYYDKDFNNEADTPDNFQSRRPNTSFCFLDIRSPGLGDTAMYLCATSSRGGQETQYFGPGTRLLVL.

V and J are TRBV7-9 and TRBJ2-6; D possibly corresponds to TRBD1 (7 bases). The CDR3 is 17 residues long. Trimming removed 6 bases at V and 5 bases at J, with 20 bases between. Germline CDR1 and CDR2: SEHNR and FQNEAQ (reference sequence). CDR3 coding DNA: TGTGCCAGCAGGGAGGGGGCGTTAGCCTGGAGGGCCAACGTCCTGACTTTC. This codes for CASREGALAWRANVLTF. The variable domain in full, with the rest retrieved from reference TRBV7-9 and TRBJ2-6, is DTGVSQNPRHKITKRGQNVTFRCDPISEHNRLYWYRQTLGQGPEFLTYFQNEAQLEKSRLLSDRFSAERPKGSFSTLEIQRTEQGDSAMYLCASREGALAWRANVLTFGAGSRLTVL.

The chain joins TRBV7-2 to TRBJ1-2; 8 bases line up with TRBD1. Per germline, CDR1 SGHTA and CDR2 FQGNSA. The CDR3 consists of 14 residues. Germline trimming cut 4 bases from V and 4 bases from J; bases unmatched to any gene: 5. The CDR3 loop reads CASSSGGLIYGYTF. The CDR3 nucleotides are TGTGCCAGCAGCTCAGGGGGCCTCATCTATGGCTACACCTTC.

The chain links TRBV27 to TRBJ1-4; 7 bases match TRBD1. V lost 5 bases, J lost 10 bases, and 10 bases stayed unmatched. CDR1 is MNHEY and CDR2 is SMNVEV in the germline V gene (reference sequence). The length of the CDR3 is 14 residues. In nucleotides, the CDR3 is TGTGCCAGCAGTCAGCGTACAGGGGCTAGAAAACTGTTTTTT. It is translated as CASSQRTGARKLFF.

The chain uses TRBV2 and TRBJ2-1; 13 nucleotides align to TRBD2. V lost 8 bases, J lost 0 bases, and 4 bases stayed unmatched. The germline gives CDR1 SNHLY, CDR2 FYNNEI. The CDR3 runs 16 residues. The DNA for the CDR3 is TGTGCCAGCCTCGGACTAGCGGGGGTCTCCTACAATGAGCAGTTCTTC. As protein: CASLGLAGVSYNEQFF.

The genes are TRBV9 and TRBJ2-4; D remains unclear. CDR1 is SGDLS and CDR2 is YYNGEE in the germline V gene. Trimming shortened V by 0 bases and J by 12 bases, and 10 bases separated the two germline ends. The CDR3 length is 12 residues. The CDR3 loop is CASSVDRSPQYF. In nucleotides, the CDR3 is TGTGCCAGCAGCGTAGATCGGAGTCCTCAGTACTTC. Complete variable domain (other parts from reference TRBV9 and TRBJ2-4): DSGVTQTPKHLITATGQRVTLRCSPRSGDLSVYWYQQSLDQGLQFLIQYYNGEERAKGNILERFSAQQFPDLHSELNLSSLELGDSALYFCASSVDRSPQYFGAGTRLSVL.